Detailed here is one T cell receptor beta chain. This record belongs to a study of blood T cell repertoires in COVID-19. Clones were read by immunoSEQ multiplex PCR, and TCRdb kept only the in-frame ones, dropping some. The sample has 200,000 to 300,000 clones; about 90% are singletons. V dropped 1 base and J dropped 3 bases, with 16 bases sitting between them. CDR3 size: 16 residues. The germline CDR1 and CDR2 sequences are SNHLY and FYNNEI. The source of this sequence is a woman in her 30s who had recovered from COVID-19. Specimen: peripheral blood. V is TRBV2 and J is TRBJ2-7; D perhaps matches TRBD1 (6 bases). The CDR3 is CASSEERGFGDYEQYF. The CDR3 DNA is TGTGCCAGCAGTGAAGAAAGGGGGTTTGGGGACTACGAGCAGTACTTC.